A single sample is the source of the 25 T cell receptor beta chains below, sequenced in a study of OX40 agonist ivuxolimab in advanced cancers. The assay was immunoSEQ multiplex PCR, and TCRdb's table has in-frame clones only and misses some. The table has approximately 20,000 clones, less than 90% seen once. The sequences come from CD4+ or CD8+ T cells sorted from blood, collected in a trial of the OX40 agonist ivuxolimab. The receptors were gathered from an adult with an advanced solid tumor such as melanoma, head and neck, liver or kidney cancer.

The V and J genes are TRBV11-2 and TRBJ1-1; D unclear. The CDR3 loop spans 13 amino acids. Germline V gene lookup returns CDR1 SGHAT and CDR2 FQNNGV. Trimming took off 5 bases at V and 0 bases at J, with 7 bases between the two ends. This CDR3 is CASSHILNTEAFF. As DNA, the CDR3 is TGTGCCAGCAGCCACATCTTGAACACTGAAGCTTTCTTT.

V gene TRBV11-1 combines with J gene TRBJ2-7, with D tentatively TRBD1 (6 bases). CDR3 length: 13 residues. The germline CDR1 and CDR2 sequences are SGHAT and FQDESV (reference sequence). Trimming shortened V by 4 bases and J by 6 bases, and 13 bases separated the two germline ends. The CDR3 region is CASSSLDSLEQYF. The CDR3 DNA reads as TGTGCCAGCAGCTCACTGGACAGCCTCGAGCAGTACTTC.

The V call is TRBV18, the J call TRBJ2-3, with D maybe TRBD1 (6 bases). Trimming stripped 1 base from V and 0 bases from J, with 11 bases between. This CDR3 comprises 16 residues. CDR1 and CDR2 from the germline V gene are KGHSH and LQKENI. The CDR3 DNA sequence: TGTGCCAGCTCACCACTCAGGGGAACTAGCACAGATACGCAGTATTTT. Amino acid sequence: CASSPLRGTSTDTQYF.

This chain links TRBV7-3 with TRBJ2-1, with D possibly matching TRBD2 (6 bases). Germline CDR1 and CDR2: SGHTA and FQGTGA. The V end lost 5 bases, the J end lost 7 bases, and 18 bases lay between the germline ends. CDR3 size: 15 residues. The CDR3 loop is CASSPSGTARNEQFF. The CDR3 coding sequence is TGTGCCAGCAGCCCATCCGGGACTGCTCGGAATGAGCAGTTCTTC.

The chain recombines TRBV7-2 with TRBJ2-7; D possibly corresponds to TRBD1 (5 bases). The CDR3 has 15 amino acids. Germline assignment: CDR1 SGHTA and CDR2 FQGNSA. The V end lost 1 base, the J end lost 7 bases, and 17 bases lay between the germline ends. CDR3 region: CASSLGQGPMREQYF. The CDR3 DNA is TGTGCCAGCAGCTTAGGGCAGGGTCCCATGAGGGAGCAGTACTTC.

The chain recombines TRBV5-1 with TRBJ2-1, with D perhaps TRBD1 (6 bases). The CDR3 runs to 13 residues. CDR1 and CDR2 (germline): SGHRS, YFSETQ. V was trimmed by 4 bases and J by 6 bases, leaving 11 bases between them. The CDR3 DNA reads as TGCGCCAGCAGCCAACAGGGTATCAATGAGCAGTTCTTC. Translation: CASSQQGINEQFF.

The rearrangement joins TRBV5-1 to TRBJ1-2; no clear D. Germline assignment: CDR1 SGHRS and CDR2 YFSETQ. Trimming left V 4 bases short and J 0 bases short, with 10 bases between. This CDR3 comprises 14 residues. This CDR3 is CASSADFANYGYTF. The CDR3, as DNA: TGCGCCAGCAGCGCGGATTTCGCTAACTATGGCTACACCTTC.

The rearrangement joins TRBV7-6 to TRBJ1-2; D is perhaps TRBD1 (5 bases). From germline, CDR1 is SGHVS and CDR2 FNYEAQ. The ends were cut back, 5 bases at V and 3 bases at J, with 22 bases in the middle. CDR3 length equals 17 residues. CDR3 in DNA: TGTGCCAGCAGCCTAGGCCCCCCCTCGACAGTAGACTATGGCTACACCTTC. Translated: CASSLGPPSTVDYGYTF.

J is TRBJ1-1 and V is TRBV7-4; no clear D gene. Looked up from germline, CDR1 is SGHVT and CDR2 is SQSDAQ. V lost 5 bases and J lost 0, with 16 bases in between. The CDR3 is 16 residues long. CDR3 bases: TGTGCCAGCAGCACACGGGTCAGGCTATTGAACACTGAAGCTTTCTTT. Translating it yields CASSTRVRLLNTEAFF.

The V gene is TRBV2, the J gene TRBJ2-6; the D is unclear. From germline, CDR1 is SNHLY and CDR2 FYNNEI. The CDR3 is 17 amino acids. V gave up 0 bases and J gave up 0 bases, with 9 bases separating them. This CDR3 reads CASSEAGRISGANVLTF. The DNA for the CDR3 is TGTGCCAGCAGTGAAGCAGGACGGATCTCTGGGGCCAACGTCCTGACTTTC.

This rearrangement joins TRBV7-2 to TRBJ1-2; a weak D match, TRBD1 (6 bases). Germline CDR1 reads SGHTA; CDR2 reads FQGNSA. This CDR3 is 14 amino acids long. V was clipped by 5 bases and J by 5 bases, with 15 bases between them. In DNA form, the CDR3 reads TGTGCCAGCAGCCCCGGTGGCAGGGGATATGGCTACACCTTC. This codes for CASSPGGRGYGYTF.

This chain connects TRBV19 to TRBJ2-1; 9 nucleotides align to TRBD1. Germline V gene data show CDR1 as LNHDA and CDR2 as SQIVND (reference sequence). The CDR3 covers 15 residues. V lost 8 bases to trimming and J lost 4 bases; unmatched junction nucleotides: 9. CDR3 in DNA: TGTGCCAGTCTCCCATCGGGACAGGGTTACAATGAGCAGTTCTTC. Protein: CASLPSGQGYNEQFF.

The V and J genes are TRBV11-3 and TRBJ1-1; TRBD1 is a possible D gene (5 bases). This CDR3 contains 13 residues. Trimming took off 5 bases at V and 1 base at J, with 8 bases between the two ends. CDR1 and CDR2 from the germline V gene are SGHNT and YENEEA. The CDR3 region has the DNA TGTGCCAGCAGCGCCGACAGGAACACTGAAGCTTTCTTT. It specifies CASSADRNTEAFF.

This chain uses TRBV2 with TRBJ1-4; 9 positions match TRBD1. The length of the CDR3 is 15 residues. The V gene's germline CDR1 is SNHLY and CDR2 FYNNEI. V lost 2 bases and J lost 6; bases outside the gene matches: 4. The CDR3 DNA is TGTGCCAGCAGTGAAAACAGGGGGCTGTATGAAAAACTGTTTTTT. Translation: CASSENRGLYEKLFF.

The V and J genes are TRBV4-2 and TRBJ1-3, with 9 bases identical to TRBD1. The CDR3 runs 18 residues. CDR1 LGHNA and CDR2 YNFKEQ come from the germline V gene. V lost 5 bases to trimming and J lost 1 base; unmatched junction nucleotides: 12. CDR3 DNA sequence: TGTGCCAGCAGCAAGGGATTCGACAGGGGGAATTCTGGAAACACCATATATTTT. Its protein is CASSKGFDRGNSGNTIYF.

The chain joins TRBV6-6 to TRBJ1-5; D remains unclear. This CDR3 spans 13 amino acids. The ends were cut back, 6 bases at V and 5 bases at J, with 11 bases in the middle. The germline V gene has CDR1 MNHNY and CDR2 SVGAGI (reference sequence). The CDR3 DNA sequence: TGTGCCAGCAGCCACCGAAGGGATCAGCCCCAGCATTTT. Translated, it gives CASSHRRDQPQHF.

The CDR3 nucleotides are TGTGCCAGTAGTATTCGCCGGAGCTCTGGAAACACCATATATTTT. This sequence encodes CASSIRRSSGNTIYF. This chain connects TRBV19 to TRBJ1-3, with D hard to call. V shed 3 bases and J shed 0 bases, with 9 bases lying between them. The germline CDR1 and CDR2 sequences are LNHDA and SQIVND (reference sequence). CDR3 length: 15 amino acids.

The genes are TRBV7-2 and TRBJ2-1; possibly TRBD2 for D (5 bases). Germline CDR1 is SGHTA and CDR2 is FQGNSA. V was pared by 3 bases and J by 0 bases, with 12 bases between. The CDR3 has 16 amino acids. The CDR3 protein is CASSFGSGSSYNEQFF. In DNA, the CDR3 is TGTGCCAGCAGCTTTGGTTCTGGGAGCTCCTACAATGAGCAGTTCTTC.

The chain is built from TRBV29-1 and TRBJ2-3, with TRBD1 matching over 8 bases. J gave up 8 bases and V 3 bases, and 7 bases lay outside the gene matches. From germline, CDR1 is SQVTM and CDR2 ANQGSEA. The CDR3 totals 13 residues. The CDR3 DNA follows: TGCAGCGTTGATGTGGACAGGGAAGGTACGCAGTATTTT. It translates to CSVDVDREGTQYF.

This clone has only one observation. The chain employs TRBV10-3 and TRBJ1-3; 8 bases align to TRBD1. The trim removed 3 bases at V and 0 bases at J, leaving 7 bases unmatched. This CDR3 contains 17 residues. Germline loops: CDR1 ENHRY, CDR2 SYGVKD. This chain's CDR3 is CAISDGGQDNSGNTIYF. CDR3 in DNA: TGTGCCATCAGTGATGGGGGACAGGACAACTCTGGAAACACCATATATTTT.

This rearrangement joins TRBV27 to TRBJ1-5; weak D call: TRBD1 (5 bases). The CDR3 has 15 residues. CDR1 and CDR2 from the germline V gene are MNHEY and SMNVEV (reference sequence). V lost 3 bases to trimming and J lost 2 bases, with 11 bases between them. The CDR3 DNA follows: TGTGCCAGCAGTTTTTCAGGGTCGGGCAATCAGCCCCAGCATTTT. It translates to CASSFSGSGNQPQHF.

The genes are TRBV11-2 and TRBJ2-5; D may be TRBD1 (6 bases). V lost 5 bases, J lost 0 bases, and 10 bases lay in between. Germline V gene sequence: CDR1 SGHAT, CDR2 FQNNGV. The CDR3 consists of 14 residues. The CDR3 nucleotides read TGTGCCAGCAGCGTTACAGGGAACCAAGAGACCCAGTACTTC. It encodes CASSVTGNQETQYF.

This clone was observed once. The chain is built from TRBV2 and TRBJ1-1, with D maybe TRBD1 (6 bases). Germline V gene data show CDR1 as SNHLY and CDR2 as FYNNEI. V was pared by 7 bases and J by 1 base, with 22 bases between. The CDR3 spans 17 residues. The chain's CDR3 is CASMTLLTGTRNTEAFF. The CDR3 DNA sequence: TGTGCCAGCATGACCCTCCTGACAGGAACACGGAACACTGAAGCTTTCTTT.

This clone was counted only a few times. The V call is TRBV19, the J call TRBJ1-1; no definite D call. The V end lost 0 bases, the J end lost 1 base, and 12 bases lay between the germline ends. Germline lookup yields CDR1 LNHDA and CDR2 SQIVND (reference sequence). CDR3 length: 16 residues. For the CDR3, the DNA is TGTGCCAGTAGTATAGATGGAGGGTCCTCGAACACTGAAGCTTTCTTT. Translated, it gives CASSIDGGSSNTEAFF.

The sample holds one count of this clone. The chain employs TRBV14 and TRBJ2-7, with TRBD1 identical over 10 bases. The J segment lost 0 bases and the V segment lost 5 bases, leaving 7 bases of the junction unmatched. The CDR3 runs 16 residues. The germline V gene has CDR1 SGHDN and CDR2 FVKESK. CDR3 nucleotide sequence: TGTGCCAGCAGCAACCGGGACAGGGGATTCTCCTACGAGCAGTACTTC. Encoded protein: CASSNRDRGFSYEQYF.